This T cell receptor beta chain is from a study of blood T cell repertoires in COVID-19. On the study more broadly: COVID-19 samples from acute and convalescent phases originated in the United States, Italy and Spain. PBMCs, B-cell-depleted T cells, or T cells provided the cDNA or gDNA that made up the material.

Original processing notes: By means of reference gene primer amplification, nucleated cell counts were estimated. The method was immunoSEQ multiplex PCR; TCRdb's version includes in-frame clones alone and lacks a portion of them. That table gives V, J and clone size, and the DNA gave D and trimming. The data show about 100,000 clones, 85% to 90% seen once. The V and J ends lost 1 base and 3 bases respectively, with 9 bases between them. The CDR3 is 15 residues long. Germline V CDR1 and CDR2: MGHRA, YSYEKL. Source material: peripheral blood. The chain carries TRBV4-1 and TRBJ1-4, with D unresolved. This sequence was found in a human donor in a cohort sampled during active COVID-19. CDR3 in DNA: TGCGCCAGCAGCCAAGGTTCGGGAGCTAATGAAAAACTGTTTTTT. Translation: CASSQGSGANEKLFF.